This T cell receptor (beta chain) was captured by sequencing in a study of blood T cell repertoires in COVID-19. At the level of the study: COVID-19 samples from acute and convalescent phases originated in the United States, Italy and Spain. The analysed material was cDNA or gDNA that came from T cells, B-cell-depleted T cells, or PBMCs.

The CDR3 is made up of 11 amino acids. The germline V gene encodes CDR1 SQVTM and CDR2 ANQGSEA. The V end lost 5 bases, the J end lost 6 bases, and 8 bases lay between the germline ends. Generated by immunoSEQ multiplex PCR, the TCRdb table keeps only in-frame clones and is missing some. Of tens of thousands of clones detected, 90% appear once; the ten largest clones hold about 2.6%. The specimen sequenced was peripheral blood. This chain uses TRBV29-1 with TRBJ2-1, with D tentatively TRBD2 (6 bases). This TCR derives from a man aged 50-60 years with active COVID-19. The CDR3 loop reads CSVRERNEQFF. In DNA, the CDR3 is TGCAGCGTTCGGGAGCGCAATGAGCAGTTCTTC.